The next 24 T cell receptor beta chains were all read from a single sample in a study of T cells in localized non-small cell lung cancer. Assay: immunoSEQ multiplex PCR; the TCRdb copy retains only in-frame clones and omits some. The table includes thousands of clones, 25% to 30% detected once. The sequencing used lung tumor tissue, collected before any cancer treatment. All receptors come from a man aged 18-55 years with stage I lung adenocarcinoma.

This clone rates as large. The V call is TRBV11-3, the J call TRBJ2-1; 7 positions match TRBD1. The germline V gene has CDR1 SGHNT and CDR2 YENEEA. This CDR3 has 15 amino acids. The V gene end was trimmed by 4 bases and the J gene end by 5 bases; junction bases not matched to a gene: 8. Here the CDR3 DNA reads TGTGCCAGCAGCTCAAGACAGGGTCTGCACAATGAGCAGTTCTTC. This codes for CASSSRQGLHNEQFF.

The V call is TRBV5-1, the J call TRBJ2-7, with 8 positions matching TRBD1. The CDR3 length is 14 residues. V shed 7 bases and J 6 bases; nucleotides not matched to a gene: 12. Looked up from germline, CDR1 is SGHRS and CDR2 is YFSETQ. CDR3 DNA sequence: TGCGCCAGCGGGACTTCGGACAGGGCCTCCGAGCAGTACTTC. This translates into CASGTSDRASEQYF. Complete variable domain (other parts from reference TRBV5-1 and TRBJ2-7): KAGVTQTPRYLIKTRGQQVTLSCSPISGHRSVSWYQQTPGQGLQFLFEYFSETQRNKGNFPGRFSGRQFSNSRSEMNVSTLELGDSALYLCASGTSDRASEQYFGPGTRLTVT.

This clone is categorized as medium-sized. The chain couples TRBV28 to TRBJ1-6; TRBD1 is a possible D gene (5 bases). The CDR3 runs to 19 residues. Trimming left V 2 bases short and J 0 bases short, with 17 bases between. Germline V CDR1 and CDR2: MDHEN, SYDVKM. The CDR3 region has the DNA TGTGCCAGCAGTTTAGCCCGAGGGGAGGGGAGCTCCTATAATTCACCCCTCCACTTT. Translating gives CASSLARGEGSSYNSPLHF.

The genes are TRBV18 and TRBJ1-5, with D hard to call. Germline V gene sequence: CDR1 KGHSH, CDR2 LQKENI. The V and J ends lost 3 bases and 6 bases respectively, with 9 bases between them. The CDR3 totals 13 residues. The CDR3 here is CASSPDPGQPQHF. The CDR3 nucleotides are TGTGCCAGCTCACCGGACCCAGGTCAGCCCCAGCATTTT.

This clone has just a few counts. This rearrangement joins TRBV11-3 to TRBJ2-6; TRBD2 might be the D (5 bases). V dropped 5 bases and J dropped 0 bases, with 14 bases sitting between them. The CDR3 covers 17 residues. Germline values: CDR1 SGHNT, CDR2 YENEEA. This CDR3 reads CASSQLGRSSGANVLTF. The CDR3 DNA reads as TGTGCCAGCAGCCAACTAGGCAGAAGCTCTGGGGCCAACGTCCTGACTTTC.

This clone was counted between two and nine times. This CDR3 is CASSLQGGTEAFF. CDR3 coding DNA: TGTGCCAGCAGTTTACAGGGGGGCACTGAAGCTTTCTTT. The chain employs TRBV6-8 and TRBJ1-1, with 8 bases that match TRBD1. Germline V gene sequence: CDR1 MNHGY, CDR2 SAAAGT. This CDR3 has 13 residues. J gave up 4 bases and V 4 bases, and 2 bases lay outside the gene matches.

The chain links TRBV19 to TRBJ1-2; TRBD1 matches at 8 bases. V dropped 7 bases and J dropped 1; count of bases not matched to a gene: 5. From germline, CDR1 is LNHDA and CDR2 SQIVND (reference sequence). The CDR3 runs 14 residues. The CDR3 DNA reads as TGTGCCAGTACGCAGACAGGGGATAACTATGGCTACACCTTC. Protein sequence: CASTQTGDNYGYTF.

This clone is medium-sized within its sample. The chain employs TRBV11-3 and TRBJ1-2, with D maybe TRBD1 (5 bases). The CDR3 has 16 amino acids. V lost 5 bases, J lost 4 bases, and 20 bases lay in between. CDR1 is SGHNT and CDR2 is YENEEA in the germline V gene. For the CDR3, the DNA is TGTGCCAGCAGCCCTGGAGACAGCGCCACTACCTATGGCTACACCTTC. Translation gives CASSPGDSATTYGYTF.

This clone counts as medium-sized. The genes are TRBV4-1 and TRBJ2-2, with D possibly TRBD1 on 5 matching bases. Trimming shortened V by 4 bases and J by 4 bases, and 10 bases separated the two germline ends. The length of the CDR3 is 14 residues. Germline-derived CDR1 and CDR2 are MGHRA and YSYEKL. The CDR3: CASSLKGPTGELFF. The CDR3 region has the DNA TGCGCCAGCAGCCTAAAGGGGCCCACCGGGGAGCTGTTTTTT.

Sample share makes this clone medium-sized. V usage is TRBV6-8 and J usage is TRBJ2-5; D perhaps matches TRBD2 (5 bases). Germline loops: CDR1 MNHGY, CDR2 SAAAGT. Trimming shortened V by 7 bases and J by 1 base, and 16 bases separated the two germline ends. CDR3 size: 15 residues. CDR3 protein: CASTYLRGAQETQYF. As DNA, the CDR3 is TGTGCCAGCACCTACCTTCGGGGAGCCCAAGAGACCCAGTACTTC.

The chain uses TRBV30 and TRBJ1-1; TRBD1 agrees at 8 bases. The CDR3 totals 16 residues. CDR1 and CDR2 from the germline V gene are GTSNPN and SVGIG (reference sequence). V shed 4 bases, J shed 4 bases, and the junction held 14 bases outside the gene matches. The CDR3 loop is CAWIPGQASRATEAFF. Here the CDR3 DNA reads TGTGCCTGGATACCGGGACAGGCATCGAGGGCCACTGAAGCTTTCTTT.

This chain joins TRBV7-5 and TRBJ1-1; TRBD1, the D gene given by the table, was not confirmed from the DNA. TRBV7-5 has pseudogene status. This CDR3 has 15 amino acids. The CDR3 nucleotides read TGTGCCAGCAGCTTGGCCTCGCAGGGGAACACTGAAGCTTTCTTT. Translating it yields CASSLASQGNTEAFF.

This chain joins TRBV30 and TRBJ1-2, with D perhaps matching TRBD1 (5 bases). Trimming removed 4 bases at V and 4 bases at J, with 10 bases between. The germline CDR1 and CDR2 sequences are GTSNPN and SVGIG (reference sequence). This CDR3 spans 12 amino acids. CDR3 region: CAWTRTSYGYTF. The CDR3 DNA sequence: TGTGCCTGGACTCGGACAAGCTATGGCTACACCTTC.

This clone was counted between two and nine times. V is TRBV11-3 and J is TRBJ1-6; possibly TRBD1 for D (5 bases). The CDR3 consists of 16 residues. The germline CDR1 and CDR2 sequences are SGHNT and YENEEA. Trimming took off 5 bases at V and 0 bases at J, with 11 bases between the two ends. The CDR3 DNA sequence: TGTGCCAGCAGCACGGATGGGGGCTCCTATAATTCACCCCTCCACTTT. Amino acid sequence: CASSTDGGSYNSPLHF.

The chain recombines TRBV18 with TRBJ2-4; D is ambiguous. The V end lost 0 bases, the J end lost 8 bases, and 14 bases lay between the germline ends. The CDR3 totals 15 residues. CDR1 and CDR2 from the germline V gene are KGHSH and LQKENI. CDR3 in DNA: TGTGCCAGCTCACCACCCCCGGGTATTGGAGACATTCAGTACTTC. Protein sequence: CASSPPPGIGDIQYF.

The chain employs TRBV10-3 and TRBJ1-2; 9 positions match TRBD1. The germline gives CDR1 ENHRY, CDR2 SYGVKD. The junction had 10 bases not matched to a gene; V was cut back by 0 bases and J by 8 bases. The CDR3 has 16 amino acids. This chain's CDR3 is CAISESAPGQGGGYTF. DNA for the CDR3: TGTGCCATCAGTGAGTCCGCCCCGGGACAGGGAGGCGGCTACACCTTC.

In this sample, this clone turned up a few times. The chain carries TRBV5-1 and TRBJ1-2, with D unresolved. Germline V lookup: CDR1 SGHRS, CDR2 YFSETQ. V gave up 0 bases and J gave up 0 bases, with 6 bases separating them. The CDR3 totals 14 residues. The CDR3 nucleotides are TGCGCCAGCAGCTTGGACACATCTAACTATGGCTACACCTTC. Translated, it gives CASSLDTSNYGYTF.

The chain has TRBV29-1 and TRBJ1-2, with 8 bases lining up with TRBD1. The germline V gene has CDR1 SQVTM and CDR2 ANQGSEA. V trimming: 0 bases; J trimming: 4 bases; junction bases outside the gene matches: 10. The CDR3 spans 16 residues. In DNA form, the CDR3 reads TGCAGCGTTGAAGATTTCTCGACAGGGGCCCTCTATGGCTACACCTTC. Translated, it gives CSVEDFSTGALYGYTF.

V gene TRBV19 combines with J gene TRBJ1-5; D perhaps matches TRBD1 (5 bases). Germline CDR1 and CDR2: LNHDA and SQIVND (reference sequence). CDR3 size: 13 residues. Between the trimmed V and J ends, which lost 6 bases and 2 bases, there was a span of 8 bases. CDR3 loop: CASRGDRNQPQHF. Written as DNA, the CDR3 is TGTGCCAGTAGGGGGGACCGCAATCAGCCCCAGCATTTT.

This clone was seen only once. The J gene is TRBJ2-1, the V gene TRBV30; 12 positions agree with TRBD2. J lost 8 bases, V lost 3 bases, and 5 bases had no gene match. This CDR3 comprises 14 residues. Germline V gene data show CDR1 as GTSNPN and CDR2 as SVGIG (reference sequence). The CDR3 DNA is TGTGCCTGGAGCCGGACTAGCGGGGTTTATGAGCAGTTCTTC. It translates to CAWSRTSGVYEQFF.

This clone occurred a few times. The chain has TRBV6-7 and TRBJ1-2, with 9 bases identical to TRBD1. TRBV6-7 carries the ORF label, with uncertain function. CDR3 size: 17 residues. V shed 2 bases, J shed 6 bases, and the junction held 13 bases outside the gene matches. CDR3 coding DNA: TGTGCCAGCAGTTACCACTCGGGGACAGGGATTTTCGATGGCTACACCTTC. Its protein is CASSYHSGTGIFDGYTF.

This rearrangement joins TRBV11-3 to TRBJ1-4; 8 bases are shared with TRBD1. The germline V gene encodes CDR1 SGHNT and CDR2 YENEEA. This CDR3 is 15 amino acids long. The V segment lost 5 bases and the J segment 8 bases; nucleotides outside the gene matches: 10. This CDR3 is CASSPDRTGREKLFF. The CDR3 region has the DNA TGTGCCAGCAGCCCCGACAGGACAGGGAGAGAAAAACTGTTTTTT.

The sample holds a few counts of this clone. The chain links TRBV11-3 to TRBJ1-5; D gene uncertain. Per germline, CDR1 SGHNT and CDR2 YENEEA. The CDR3 contains 15 residues. V lost 3 bases and J lost 0, with 9 bases in between. The CDR3 is CASSLFGYSNQPQHF. Here the CDR3 DNA reads TGTGCCAGCAGCTTGTTTGGATATAGCAATCAGCCCCAGCATTTT.

This clone turned up a few times. The chain joins TRBV7-6 to TRBJ2-7; D not resolved. The length of the CDR3 is 14 residues. Germline V gene sequence: CDR1 SGHVS, CDR2 FNYEAQ. The germline V and J ends were trimmed by 6 bases and 1 base, with 13 bases remaining between them. CDR3 DNA sequence: TGTGCCAGCAGTGACGCGGCGCGATCCTACGAGCAGTACTTC. As protein: CASSDAARSYEQYF.